Each of the 21 T cell receptor beta chains below was sequenced from the same sample in a study of sequential checkpoint blockade in melanoma. Treatment given: randomized to nivolumab then ipilimumab (arm A) or the reverse (arm B). This table comes from immunoSEQ multiplex PCR, and its TCRdb copy is limited to in-frame clones, with some not included. This table holds around 1,100 clones, about 30% found once. The starting material was tumor tissue (inferred from file names), obtained from a patient given nivolumab and ipilimumab in sequence. The receptors shown here come from a human donor with melanoma.

In this sample, this clone turned up a few times. As DNA, the CDR3 is TGTGCCAGCAGTTACGGAGCCCCGGGAGCTTTCTTT. Translation gives CASSYGAPGAFF. V and J are TRBV6-8 and TRBJ1-1; D is ambiguous. V was shortened by 2 bases and J by 10 bases, with 11 bases between the two germline ends. CDR3 size: 12 residues. The germline V gene has CDR1 MNHGY and CDR2 SAAAGT.

This clone occurred a few times. The gene calls are TRBV6-1 and TRBJ2-7, with TRBD1 matching over 8 bases. The CDR3 has 16 residues. Germline values: CDR1 MNHNS, CDR2 SASEGT. Trimming took 1 base from V and 0 from J; bases not matched to a gene: 5. The CDR3 region is CASSEGDRPSSYEQYF. DNA for the CDR3: TGTGCCAGCAGTGAAGGGGACAGGCCGAGCTCCTACGAGCAGTACTTC.

The rearrangement joins TRBV11-3 to TRBJ2-1; the match to TRBD1 covers 7 bases. This CDR3 has 16 amino acids. The V and J ends lost 4 bases and 10 bases, in that order; junction bases with no gene match: 16. The V gene's germline CDR1 is SGHNT and CDR2 YENEEA. CDR3 sequence reads: CASSSAGTAGLSEQFF. CDR3 bases: TGTGCCAGCAGCTCCGCCGGGACAGCCGGACTTTCGGAGCAGTTCTTC.

V usage is TRBV5-1 and J usage is TRBJ1-1; the match to TRBD1 covers 10 bases. J was trimmed by 1 base and V by 4 bases; bases with no gene match: 1. The CDR3 has 14 amino acids. Looked up from germline, CDR1 is SGHRS and CDR2 is YFSETQ. CDR3 DNA sequence: TGCGCCAGCAGCGGACAGGGGGGGAACACTGAAGCTTTCTTT. Protein: CASSGQGGNTEAFF.

The chain carries TRBV7-6 and TRBJ2-2; 11 bases align to TRBD2. CDR3 length: 17 amino acids. The V and J ends lost 4 bases and 1 base, in that order; junction bases with no gene match: 5. CDR1 and CDR2 (germline): SGHVS, FNYEAQ. In DNA, the CDR3 is TGTGCCAGCAGCTGGTACCTAGCGGGGGGGAACACCGGGGAGCTGTTTTTT. Translation: CASSWYLAGGNTGELFF.

The rearrangement joins TRBV25-1 to TRBJ2-3; TRBD1 matches at 7 bases. Germline CDR1 and CDR2: MGHDK and SYGVNS. The CDR3 runs 15 residues. Unmatched junction bases numbered 4, after V lost 3 bases and J lost 1 base. The CDR3, as DNA: TGTGCCAGCAGTGAGACAGGGCGAGGCACAGATACGCAGTATTTT. Its translation: CASSETGRGTDTQYF.

By proportion, this clone is medium-sized. CDR3 sequence reads: CASSLGWGGSYEQYF. CDR3 in DNA: TGTGCCAGCAGCTTAGGATGGGGGGGCTCCTACGAGCAGTACTTC. The rearrangement joins TRBV11-3 to TRBJ2-7, with 7 positions matching TRBD2. The germline V gene has CDR1 SGHNT and CDR2 YENEEA. The CDR3 has 15 residues. Trimming at V came to 1 base and at J to 0 bases, leaving 3 bases not matched to a gene.

The chain uses TRBV12-5 and TRBJ2-1, with 10 bases aligning to TRBD2. In germline, CDR1 is LGHNT, CDR2 FRNRAP. The CDR3 runs to 15 residues. The CDR3, as DNA: TGTGCCAGTCCCCCTCTAGCGGGGGCCTACAATGAGCAGTTCTTC. This gives the protein CASPPLAGAYNEQFF.

The rearrangement links TRBV28 to TRBJ2-5, with 8 bases matching TRBD1. Germline CDR1 reads MDHEN; CDR2 reads SYDVKM. V was pared by 4 bases and J by 4 bases, with 8 bases of the junction left unmatched. The CDR3 totals 15 residues. The CDR3 loop is CASSSSDRASETQYF. The CDR3 DNA follows: TGTGCCAGCAGTTCCTCGGACAGGGCATCAGAGACCCAGTACTTC.

This clone has more than one count but fewer than ten. The gene calls are TRBV6-8 and TRBJ2-7; a weak D match, TRBD2 (6 bases). Trimming stripped 5 bases from V and 7 bases from J, with 15 bases between. Germline-derived CDR1 and CDR2 are MNHGY and SAAAGT. The CDR3 runs to 13 residues. The CDR3 DNA is TGTGCCAGCAGTCCGACCGGCCGGGGGGAGCAGTACTTC. Its protein product is CASSPTGRGEQYF.

This rearrangement joins TRBV28 to TRBJ2-7; 9 bases align to TRBD2. The germline gives CDR1 MDHEN, CDR2 SYDVKM. This CDR3 is built from 14 residues. V trimming: 5 bases; J trimming: 0 bases; junction bases outside the gene matches: 2. CDR3 amino acids: CASSLSGSSYEQYF. DNA of the CDR3: TGTGCCAGCAGTCTTAGCGGGAGCTCCTACGAGCAGTACTTC.

The chain couples TRBV10-2 to TRBJ2-2, with no clear D. The CDR3 extends over 16 amino acids. V shed 0 bases and J shed 1 base, with 9 bases lying between them. Looked up from germline, CDR1 is WSHSY and CDR2 is SAAADI. As DNA, the CDR3 is TGCGCCAGCAGTGAGTCGAGACCTGGGAACACCGGGGAGCTGTTTTTT. Translation gives CASSESRPGNTGELFF.

By share, this clone counts as medium-sized (0.01 to 0.1%). The V call is TRBV11-3, the J call TRBJ2-5; 8 bases map to TRBD2. The CDR3 runs to 15 residues. J gave up 7 bases and V 4 bases, and 11 bases lay outside the gene matches. Germline V CDR1 and CDR2: SGHNT, YENEEA. Here the CDR3 reads CASSSHNSGSSTQYF. The DNA of the CDR3 is TGTGCCAGCAGCTCGCATAACAGCGGGAGTTCGACCCAGTACTTC.

This clone was found a few times. The V gene is TRBV11-3, the J gene TRBJ2-2; a possible D gene is TRBD2 (6 bases). In germline, CDR1 is SGHNT, CDR2 YENEEA. V lost 2 bases and J lost 1, with 11 bases in between. CDR3 length equals 16 residues. The CDR3 sequence is CASSLPGLMNTGELFF. The CDR3 DNA follows: TGTGCCAGCAGCTTACCGGGACTCATGAACACCGGGGAGCTGTTTTTT. Together with reference TRBV11-3 and TRBJ2-2, the CDR3 gives the full variable domain: EAGVVQSPRYKIIEKKQPVAFWCNPISGHNTLYWYLQNLGQGPELLIRYENEEAVDDSQLPKDRFSAERLKGVDSTLKIQPAELGDSAVYLCASSLPGLMNTGELFFGEGSRLTVL.

This clone is medium-sized in the sample. J is TRBJ2-7 and V is TRBV11-3, with D possibly being TRBD1 or TRBD2 (5 bases each). Germline V gene sequence: CDR1 SGHNT, CDR2 YENEEA. Trimming left V 2 bases short and J 2 bases short, with 13 bases between. This CDR3 region has 15 residues. The CDR3 DNA is TGTGCCAGCAGCTTAATTGGGACGACTACCTACGAGCAGTACTTC. It translates to CASSLIGTTTYEQYF.

Only a few counts were recorded for this clone. This rearrangement joins TRBV6-8 to TRBJ1-5; TRBD1 might be the D (5 bases). Trimming took 10 bases from V and 5 from J, leaving 15 bases between them. Germline values: CDR1 MNHGY, CDR2 SAAAGT. The CDR3 totals 13 residues. CDR3 in DNA: TGTGCCATCTCTGTCGACAGCTATCAGCCCCAGCATTTT. Its protein is CAISVDSYQPQHF.

In its sample, this clone was seen a few times. This chain uses TRBV11-3 with TRBJ2-7, with 9 bases fitting TRBD1. The trim removed 5 bases at V and 1 base at J, leaving 6 bases unmatched. Germline CDR1 reads SGHNT; CDR2 reads YENEEA. The length of the CDR3 is 15 residues. CDR3 sequence reads: CASSRGGTGSYEQYF. The CDR3 bases are TGTGCCAGCAGCCGAGGAGGGACAGGGTCCTACGAGCAGTACTTC.

A few counts support this clone. The chain employs TRBV29-1 and TRBJ1-1; D remains unclear. CDR3 length: 13 residues. Germline V CDR1 and CDR2: SQVTM, ANQGSEA. V lost 4 bases and J 2 bases, leaving 11 bases between the germline ends. This CDR3 reads CSVGGFLNTEAFF. The CDR3 region has the DNA TGCAGCGTTGGTGGGTTTCTAAACACTGAAGCTTTCTTT.

CDR3 region: CASSSRGFNTDTQYF. The CDR3 DNA is TGTGCCAGCAGCTCGCGGGGGTTTAACACAGATACGCAGTATTTT. The V gene is TRBV9, the J gene TRBJ2-3, with 7 bases fitting TRBD2. The CDR3 consists of 15 residues. Trimming cost V 4 bases and J 2 bases; bases outside gene matches: 7. The germline CDR1 and CDR2 sequences are SGDLS and YYNGEE.

The gene calls are TRBV5-1 and TRBJ2-5; D possibly matches TRBD1 or TRBD2 (5 bases each). Germline lookup yields CDR1 SGHRS and CDR2 YFSETQ. V was clipped by 1 base and J by 5 bases, with 12 bases between them. The length of the CDR3 is 14 residues. The CDR3 nucleotides are TGCGCCAGCAGCTTGCGCAGGGACGGGGAGACCCAGTACTTC. It encodes CASSLRRDGETQYF.

Within the sample, this clone is medium-sized. The rearrangement uses TRBV12-2 and TRBJ2-2. TRBV12-2 is termed a pseudogene. The CDR3 spans 14 residues. The CDR3 is CATSALPNTGELFF. The CDR3, as DNA: TGTGCCACGTCGGCCCTGCCAAACACCGGGGAGCTGTTTTTT.